Listed below are T cell receptor beta chains from one sample, sequenced in a study of blood T cells in healthy people across ages. TCRdb ran MiXCR on the 5' RACE reads and lists one entry per CDR3 protein. The data show approximately 490,000 distinct CDR3 sequences, 24% seen once. These same data were also listed under a study on T cells of mothers and their children.

Sequenced material: blood. The origin of the receptors is a boy aged 10-17 years in good health. CDR3s include the opening cysteine and the closing phenylalanine or tryptophan. A D gene is named only where the DNA matches it firmly. A clone size is listed for some rows: how often the clone was seen (once, few, many), or a class if it is expanded.

d_gene: NA; v_gene: TRBV3-1; abundance: NA; j_gene: TRBJ2-3; CDR3aa: CASSHRQLHTDTQYF; CDR3nt: TGTGCCAGCAGCCATCGACAGCTCCACACAGATACGCAGTATTTT
d_gene: NA; v_gene: TRBV27; abundance: NA; j_gene: TRBJ1-6; CDR3aa: CASARRVTYNSPLHF; CDR3nt: TGTGCCAGCGCGAGAAGGGTGACCTATAATTCACCCCTCCACTTT
d_gene: NA; v_gene: TRBV21-1; abundance: NA; j_gene: TRBJ1-6; CDR3aa: CASIGQGVSPLHF; CDR3nt: TGTGCCAGCATAGGACAGGGGGTTTCACCCCTCCACTTT
d_gene: TRBD1; v_gene: TRBV28; abundance: NA; j_gene: TRBJ1-2; CDR3aa: CASSPDRVSLLNGYTF; CDR3nt: TGTGCCAGCAGTCCGGACAGGGTGTCTCTTCTCAATGGCTACACCTTC
d_gene: TRBD1; v_gene: TRBV9; abundance: NA; j_gene: TRBJ2-3; CDR3aa: CASSPRTGAADTQYF; CDR3nt: TGTGCCAGCAGCCCGCGGACAGGGGCCGCAGATACGCAGTATTTT
d_gene: TRBD1; v_gene: TRBV12-3/TRBV12-4; abundance: few; j_gene: TRBJ1-1; CDR3aa: CASSLNTGAMNTEAFF; CDR3nt: TGTGCCAGCAGTTTAAATACAGGGGCGATGAACACTGAAGCTTTCTTT
d_gene: TRBD2; v_gene: TRBV6-2/TRBV6-3; abundance: few; j_gene: TRBJ2-7; CDR3aa: CASRSGGTTRSYEQYF; CDR3nt: TGTGCCAGCAGATCGGGCGGGACTACACGCTCCTACGAGCAGTACTTC
d_gene: NA; v_gene: TRBV16; abundance: NA; j_gene: TRBJ2-5; CDR3aa: CASSQSRGEETQYF; CDR3nt: TGTGCCAGCAGCCAATCAAGGGGTGAAGAGACCCAGTACTTC
d_gene: TRBD2; v_gene: TRBV2; abundance: NA; j_gene: TRBJ2-1; CDR3aa: CASSPIAGSYNEQFF; CDR3nt: TGTGCCAGCAGTCCAATAGCGGGGTCCTACAATGAGCAGTTCTTC
d_gene: NA; v_gene: TRBV28; abundance: many; j_gene: TRBJ1-1; CDR3aa: CASSFTAQNTEAFF; CDR3nt: TGTGCCAGCAGTTTCACCGCGCAAAACACTGAAGCTTTCTTT
d_gene: TRBD2; v_gene: TRBV7-3; abundance: few; j_gene: TRBJ2-5; CDR3aa: CASSLMGLATGTQYF; CDR3nt: TGTGCCAGCAGCTTAATGGGACTAGCGACAGGGACCCAGTACTTC
d_gene: NA; v_gene: TRBV7-8; abundance: NA; j_gene: TRBJ2-3; CDR3aa: CASSLRARTDTQYF; CDR3nt: TGTGCCAGCAGCTTACGCGCCCGCACAGATACGCAGTATTTT
d_gene: NA; v_gene: TRBV18; abundance: NA; j_gene: TRBJ1-1; CDR3aa: CASSPLQGKNTEAFF; CDR3nt: TGTGCCAGCTCACCACTACAGGGCAAGAACACTGAAGCTTTCTTT
d_gene: NA; v_gene: TRBV4-3; abundance: few; j_gene: TRBJ2-5; CDR3aa: CASSQEMSSRQTQYF; CDR3nt: TGCGCCAGCAGCCAGGAGATGTCTAGCAGGCAGACCCAGTACTTC
d_gene: NA; v_gene: TRBV20-1; abundance: NA; j_gene: TRBJ2-5; CDR3aa: CSARASSWGETQYF; CDR3nt: TGCAGTGCTAGAGCTAGCAGTTGGGGGGAGACCCAGTACTTC
d_gene: NA; v_gene: TRBV21-1; abundance: NA; j_gene: TRBJ1-1; CDR3aa: CASSKAAGLGSTTEAFF; CDR3nt: TGCGCCAGCAGCAAAGCGGCAGGATTGGGTTCTACCACTGAAGCTTTCTTT
d_gene: NA; v_gene: TRBV7-3; abundance: NA; j_gene: TRBJ2-1; CDR3aa: CASSLNTQQHNEQFF; CDR3nt: TGTGCCAGCAGCTTAAACACCCAGCAGCACAATGAGCAGTTCTTC
d_gene: NA; v_gene: TRBV20-1; abundance: NA; j_gene: TRBJ2-2; CDR3aa: CSATDGDTGELFF; CDR3nt: TGCAGTGCGACGGACGGGGACACCGGGGAGCTGTTTTTT
d_gene: TRBD1; v_gene: TRBV28; abundance: few; j_gene: TRBJ1-1; CDR3aa: CASSLYQGTGVPRHTEAFF; CDR3nt: TGTGCCAGCAGTTTATACCAAGGGACAGGGGTGCCACGGCACACTGAAGCTTTCTTT
d_gene: TRBD2; v_gene: TRBV19; abundance: NA; j_gene: TRBJ2-3; CDR3aa: CASSIGLAGVGDTQYF; CDR3nt: TGTGCCAGTAGTATCGGACTAGCGGGAGTTGGAGATACGCAGTATTTT
d_gene: NA; v_gene: TRBV6-6; abundance: few; j_gene: TRBJ1-1; CDR3aa: CASSIRGGNTEAFF; CDR3nt: TGTGCCAGCAGTATCAGGGGAGGGAACACTGAAGCTTTCTTT
d_gene: NA; v_gene: TRBV4-1; abundance: NA; j_gene: TRBJ2-3; CDR3aa: CASSQDPAGGTDTQYF; CDR3nt: TGCGCCAGCAGCCAAGATCCGGCCGGGGGAACAGATACGCAGTATTTT
d_gene: TRBD2; v_gene: TRBV20-1; abundance: NA; j_gene: TRBJ2-5; CDR3aa: CSSIIILAGGETQYF; CDR3nt: TGCAGTTCAATAATCATACTAGCGGGGGGAGAGACCCAGTACTTC
d_gene: TRBD2; v_gene: TRBV10-2; abundance: NA; j_gene: TRBJ2-7; CDR3aa: CASRGTSGRGSYEQYF; CDR3nt: TGCGCCAGCAGAGGGACTAGCGGGAGGGGCTCCTACGAGCAGTACTTC
d_gene: NA; v_gene: TRBV14; abundance: NA; j_gene: TRBJ2-3; CDR3aa: CASSQVRYRRDTQYF; CDR3nt: TGTGCCAGCAGCCAAGTAAGATACAGGCGAGATACGCAGTATTTT
d_gene: TRBD1; v_gene: TRBV30; abundance: few; j_gene: TRBJ2-1; CDR3aa: CAWSVGLGQGLDEQFF; CDR3nt: TGTGCCTGGAGTGTGGGCCTGGGACAGGGGCTCGATGAGCAGTTCTTC
d_gene: NA; v_gene: TRBV18; abundance: few; j_gene: TRBJ1-1; CDR3aa: CASSLMAVVNTEAFF; CDR3nt: TGTGCCAGCTCACTAATGGCAGTCGTGAACACTGAAGCTTTCTTT
d_gene: NA; v_gene: TRBV20-1; abundance: NA; j_gene: TRBJ1-2; CDR3aa: CSARVRAINYGYTF; CDR3nt: TGCAGTGCTAGAGTACGGGCTATTAACTATGGCTACACCTTC
d_gene: NA; v_gene: TRBV20-1; abundance: few; j_gene: TRBJ2-1; CDR3aa: CSARGGVSSYNEQFF; CDR3nt: TGCAGTGCTCGAGGCGGGGTCAGCTCCTACAATGAGCAGTTCTTC
d_gene: NA; v_gene: TRBV4-1; abundance: few; j_gene: TRBJ2-5; CDR3aa: CASSQDLARETQYF; CDR3nt: TGCGCCAGCAGCCAAGATCTTGCGAGGGAGACCCAGTACTTC
d_gene: NA; v_gene: TRBV6-6; abundance: few; j_gene: TRBJ1-2; CDR3aa: CASQGRGGGYTF; CDR3nt: TGTGCCAGCCAAGGCAGGGGAGGTGGCTACACCTTC
d_gene: TRBD1; v_gene: TRBV5-1; abundance: NA; j_gene: TRBJ1-2; CDR3aa: CASSLETGRGYGYTF; CDR3nt: TGCGCCAGCAGCTTGGAGACAGGGCGAGGCTATGGCTACACCTTC
d_gene: TRBD1; v_gene: TRBV7-2; abundance: many; j_gene: TRBJ1-4; CDR3aa: CASSPGRTGQGEKLFF; CDR3nt: TGTGCCAGCAGCCCCGGTCGGACAGGTCAAGGTGAAAAACTGTTTTTT
d_gene: TRBD2; v_gene: TRBV4-1; abundance: NA; j_gene: TRBJ2-5; CDR3aa: CASSQGAGTSGEETQYF; CDR3nt: TGCGCCAGCAGCCAAGGGGCTGGGACTAGCGGGGAAGAGACCCAGTACTTC
d_gene: NA; v_gene: TRBV9; abundance: NA; j_gene: TRBJ2-7; CDR3aa: CASSGTSASPTYEQYF; CDR3nt: TGTGCCAGCAGCGGGACCTCGGCTAGCCCTACCTACGAGCAGTACTTC
d_gene: NA; v_gene: TRBV19; abundance: NA; j_gene: TRBJ1-2; CDR3aa: CASRQEAPANYGYTF; CDR3nt: TGTGCCAGTAGACAGGAAGCCCCAGCTAACTATGGCTACACCTTC
d_gene: NA; v_gene: TRBV5-5; abundance: NA; j_gene: TRBJ1-3; CDR3aa: CASNQTPSGNTIYF; CDR3nt: TGTGCCAGCAACCAGACCCCCTCTGGAAACACCATATATTTT
d_gene: TRBD1; v_gene: TRBV27; abundance: NA; j_gene: TRBJ1-2; CDR3aa: CASSSSPGQINYGYTF; CDR3nt: TGTGCCAGCAGTTCCTCTCCGGGACAGATTAACTATGGCTACACCTTC
d_gene: NA; v_gene: TRBV2; abundance: few; j_gene: TRBJ1-4; CDR3aa: CASNQAGYNEKLFF; CDR3nt: TGTGCCAGCAATCAGGCAGGCTATAATGAAAAACTGTTTTTT
d_gene: NA; v_gene: TRBV20-1; abundance: NA; j_gene: TRBJ2-1; CDR3aa: CSARKSPLTGEQFF; CDR3nt: TGCAGTGCTAGAAAGTCCCCCTTAACGGGGGAGCAGTTCTTC
d_gene: NA; v_gene: TRBV29-1; abundance: NA; j_gene: TRBJ2-1; CDR3aa: CSVEEPGTATYNEQFF; CDR3nt: TGCAGCGTTGAAGAGCCCGGGACGGCGACCTACAATGAGCAGTTCTTC
d_gene: TRBD2; v_gene: TRBV2; abundance: few; j_gene: TRBJ2-5; CDR3aa: CASSAALAGSWETQYF; CDR3nt: TGTGCCAGCAGTGCGGCTCTAGCGGGGTCCTGGGAGACCCAGTACTTC
d_gene: NA; v_gene: TRBV20-1; abundance: few; j_gene: TRBJ2-5; CDR3aa: CSARDVETQYF; CDR3nt: TGCAGTGCTAGAGATGTGGAGACCCAGTACTTC
d_gene: NA; v_gene: TRBV5-1; abundance: few; j_gene: TRBJ2-7; CDR3aa: CASSLADKSSYEQYF; CDR3nt: TGCGCCAGCAGCTTGGCGGACAAGAGCTCCTACGAGCAGTACTTC
d_gene: TRBD1; v_gene: TRBV28; abundance: NA; j_gene: TRBJ2-2; CDR3aa: CATTTGALGELFF; CDR3nt: TGTGCCACCACCACAGGGGCCCTGGGGGAGCTGTTTTTT